This T cell receptor beta chain was sequenced during a study of blood T cells in healthy people across ages. Germline CDR1 is MDHEN and CDR2 is SYDVKM. The CDR3 loop spans 15 amino acids. For the second PCR, which ran for about 7 to 11 cycles, a sample-barcoded 5' primer and a J-beta primer mix were used. TCRdb redid the calling of the 5' RACE reads with MiXCR, one entry per CDR3 protein. Of approximately 490,000 distinct CDR3 sequences in the sample, more than 20% were seen once. The study's findings and limits: Per million T cells, the diversity of TCR beta decreased roughly linearly as age advanced.

This clonotype came up a few times. Its antigen is as yet unknown. Whenever a sample was processed, at least 6.5 million PBMCs were isolated. Another study also made use of these data, one on T cells of mothers and their children. From that study: Unrelated mother-child pairs always had slightly, but never significantly, lower normalized overlap than related pairs.

Sequencing was performed on blood. The sequence was obtained from a boy younger than 18 in good health. V gene TRBV28 combines with J gene TRBJ2-5; D might be TRBD1 or TRBD2, each matching 5 bases. TRBJ2-7 matches the DNA end more closely, so the J call is doubtful. CDR3 in amino acids: CASSYKGTISYEQYF. CDR3 coding DNA: TGTGCCAGCAGCTATAAGGGGACCATCTCCTACGAGCAGTACTTC.